These 25 T cell receptor beta chains came from one sample sequenced in a study of CD8 T cells in ankylosing spondylitis. Their target antigens are unknown. Findings of the study overall: Seemingly distinctive of ankylosing spondylitis blood was a TCR beta motif formed by eight highly homologous variants.

One entry per CDR3 protein, called by TCRdb with MiXCR from the 5' RACE reads. The sample records around 890,000 distinct CDR3 sequences, about an eighth being singletons. The sample was blood, either unsorted or a sorted T cell fraction (not recorded which). All receptors derive from a male donor with ankylosing spondylitis.

As regards this clonotype: Possible read error: a much larger clone is one base away. This sequence joins TRBV27 and TRBJ1-5; a possible D gene is TRBD1 (5 bases). Trimming left V 3 bases short and J 5 bases short, with 8 bases between. CDR1 is MNHEY, CDR2 SMNVEV, per germline (reference sequence). The CDR3 sequence is 13 residues long. The CDR3 sequence: CASSFDSYQPQHF. The CDR3 DNA follows: TGTGCCAGCAGTTTTGACAGTTATCAGCCCCAGCATTTT.

In its sample, this clonotype was seen a few times. The rearrangement uses TRBV20-1 and TRBJ2-3, with D perhaps TRBD1 (5 bases). The CDR3 runs to 13 residues. The V gene's germline CDR1 is DFQATT and CDR2 SNEGSKA (reference sequence). The V end was cut by 6 bases, the J end by 0 bases, with 10 bases between. This chain's CDR3 is CSARQSSTDTQYF. Here the CDR3 DNA reads TGCAGTGCGAGACAGTCTAGCACAGATACGCAGTATTTT.

Ten or more counts support this clonotype. The chain links TRBV6-1 to TRBJ1-1; unclear D gene. V lost 10 bases, J lost 6 bases, and 21 bases lay in between. CDR3 size: 14 residues. Germline V CDR1 and CDR2: MNHNS, SASEGT. The CDR3 nucleotides are TGTGCCACCCTATCGCCCGGGGTTAACGCTGAAGCTTTCTTT. It codes for CATLSPGVNAEAFF.

This clonotype occurred a few times. The rearrangement uses TRBV7-9 and TRBJ2-7; weak D call: TRBD2 (5 bases). The CDR3 is made up of 15 amino acids. V was cut by 4 bases and J by 2 bases, with 15 bases left in between. The germline V gene has CDR1 SEHNR and CDR2 FQNEAQ (reference sequence). CDR3 nucleotides: TGTGCCAGCAGCTCCTCGGAGGCCTTAACCTACGAGCAGTACTTC. Translated: CASSSSEALTYEQYF.

This clonotype was detected only a few times. The CDR3, as DNA: TGCAGTGCTTTATACGGACGGAGCTCCTACGAGCAGTACTTC. Protein product: CSALYGRSSYEQYF. This chain connects TRBV20-1 to TRBJ2-7; no firm D call. The CDR3 consists of 14 residues. Germline loops: CDR1 DFQATT, CDR2 SNEGSKA (reference sequence). With 5 bases removed from V and 0 bases from J, the gap between germline ends came to 14 bases.

There are a few counts of this clonotype. The CDR3 here is CSARHGGLNTEAFF. The DNA of the CDR3 is TGCAGTGCTAGACACGGGGGATTGAACACTGAAGCTTTCTTT. V and J are TRBV20-1 and TRBJ1-1; the D gene is possibly TRBD1 (5 bases). This CDR3 comprises 14 residues. The germline V gene has CDR1 DFQATT and CDR2 SNEGSKA (reference sequence). The ends were cut back, 2 bases at V and 0 bases at J, with 10 bases in the middle.

This chain links TRBV20-1 with TRBJ2-5; tentative D call: TRBD1 (6 bases). The CDR3 is 13 amino acids. The germline V gene has CDR1 DFQATT and CDR2 SNEGSKA (reference sequence). Trimming took 5 bases from V and 1 from J, leaving 11 bases between them. CDR3 nucleotides: TGCAGTGCTCCATCACAGGGCCAAGAGACCCAGTACTTC. Translating it yields CSAPSQGQETQYF.

Notes on this clonotype: The germline gene is not matched at one end of the junction; a read error may be the cause. The chain employs TRBV6-5 and TRBJ2-2; possibly TRBD2 for D (6 bases). From germline, CDR1 is MNHEY and CDR2 SVGAGI. This CDR3 is built from 14 residues. For the CDR3, the DNA is TGTGCCAGCAATTACGCGGGGTTCACCGGGGAGCTGTTTTTT. Encoded protein: CASNYAGFTGELFF.

This clonotype was observed a few times. The chain couples TRBV12-5 to TRBJ2-1, with a tentative D call TRBD2 (5 bases). This CDR3 spans 13 amino acids. Germline V lookup: CDR1 LGHNT, CDR2 FRNRAP. The V end was cut by 7 bases, the J end by 2 bases, with 9 bases between. The DNA for the CDR3 is TGTGCTAGTGCCCTCGGGACCTACAATGAGCAGTTCTTC. Protein: CASALGTYNEQFF.

The chain links TRBV18 to TRBJ1-1; weak D call: TRBD1 (6 bases). The ends were cut back, 5 bases at V and 5 bases at J, with 18 bases in the middle. The CDR3 contains 15 residues. From germline, CDR1 is KGHSH and CDR2 LQKENI. CDR3 sequence (DNA): TGTGCCAGCTCAGATCCCAGGGGAATGGGGACTGAAGCTTTCTTT. It encodes CASSDPRGMGTEAFF.

Only a few counts were recorded for this clonotype. The chain has TRBV27 and TRBJ2-1; D is undetermined. Germline V gives CDR1 MNHEY, CDR2 SMNVEV (reference sequence). The V end was cut by 4 bases, the J end by 0 bases, with 13 bases between. The CDR3 totals 16 residues. The CDR3 bases are TGTGCCAGCAGTTCCCCCGCGAGGAGCTCCTACAATGAGCAGTTCTTC. This encodes CASSSPARSSYNEQFF.

The rearrangement links TRBV4-3 to TRBJ1-2; D unclear. The CDR3 length is 13 residues. Germline V gene sequence: CDR1 LGHNA, CDR2 YSLEER. V was shortened by 0 bases and J by 8 bases, with 10 bases between the two germline ends. As DNA, the CDR3 is TGCGCCAGCAGCCAAGATTGGGGTCACGGCTACACCTTC. Its protein is CASSQDWGHGYTF.

This clonotype was counted a few times. The genes are TRBV4-3 and TRBJ2-2, with D hard to call. This CDR3 spans 17 amino acids. V lost 1 base and J 2 bases, leaving 14 bases between the germline ends. CDR1 and CDR2 from the germline V gene are LGHNA and YSLEER. The CDR3: CASSQGPRTRNTGELFF. The CDR3 DNA follows: TGCGCCAGCAGCCAAGGGCCACGGACCAGAAACACCGGGGAGCTGTTTTTT.

V usage is TRBV7-3 and J usage is TRBJ2-6; D unresolved. Looked up from germline, CDR1 is SGHTA and CDR2 is FQGTGA. Trimming stripped 5 bases from V and 0 bases from J, with 8 bases between. The CDR3 contains 15 residues. The CDR3 coding sequence is TGTGCCAGCAGCGCCCTGAACTCTGGGGCCAACGTCCTGACTTTC. This encodes CASSALNSGANVLTF.

The sample holds many counts of this clonotype. The chain combines TRBV3-1 with TRBJ2-5, with D possibly being TRBD2 (6 bases). The length of the CDR3 is 13 residues. V lost 0 bases, J lost 5 bases, and 7 bases lay in between. Per germline, CDR1 LGHDT and CDR2 YNNKEL (reference sequence). The CDR3 bases are TGTGCCAGCAGCCAAGACGGAGGGGAGACCCAGTACTTC. Encoded protein: CASSQDGGETQYF.

This clonotype was counted a few times. The V gene is TRBV7-2, the J gene TRBJ1-3; the match to TRBD1 covers 7 bases. This CDR3 spans 16 amino acids. Trimming cost V 2 bases and J 4 bases; bases outside gene matches: 8. Germline assignment: CDR1 SGHTA and CDR2 FQGNSA. CDR3: CASSLLGDRKGNTIYF. Written as DNA, the CDR3 is TGTGCCAGCAGCTTATTAGGGGACAGAAAAGGAAACACCATATATTTT.

This sequence joins TRBV4-3 and TRBJ1-4; the D gene is possibly TRBD1 (5 bases). Trimming took off 5 bases at V and 8 bases at J, with 15 bases between the two ends. The CDR3 runs to 14 residues. Looked up from germline, CDR1 is LGHNA and CDR2 is YSLEER. This chain's CDR3 is CASSRGLGYEKLFF. CDR3 bases: TGCGCCAGCAGCAGGGGACTTGGTTACGAAAAACTGTTTTTT.

V and J are TRBV4-3 and TRBJ1-3; no clear D. V shed 0 bases and J shed 8 bases, with 17 bases lying between them. The CDR3 extends over 16 amino acids. In germline, CDR1 is LGHNA, CDR2 YSLEER. The chain's CDR3 is CASSQDWASPGDTIYF. The CDR3 coding sequence is TGCGCCAGCAGCCAAGATTGGGCCTCCCCCGGGGACACCATATATTTT.

This clonotype was detected only a few times. The J gene is TRBJ2-3, the V gene TRBV7-2; a weak D match, TRBD1 (7 bases). The V gene's germline CDR1 is SGHTA and CDR2 FQGNSA. V lost 4 bases and J 7 bases, leaving 24 bases between the germline ends. The CDR3 length is 17 residues. For the CDR3, the DNA is TGTGCCAGCAGCTCAAGCGCAGGGGGGCTGGTGGAAAATACGCAGTATTTT. Protein: CASSSSAGGLVENTQYF.

The rearrangement links TRBV28 to TRBJ1-4, with D possibly TRBD1 on 5 matching bases. The CDR3 totals 14 residues. Trimming left V 0 bases short and J 6 bases short, with 8 bases between. The germline V gene has CDR1 MDHEN and CDR2 SYDVKM. The CDR3 DNA is TGTGCCAGCAGTTTATGGGACACCGATGAAAAACTGTTTTTT. Residues: CASSLWDTDEKLFF.

In its sample, this clonotype was seen many times. The chain joins TRBV29-1 to TRBJ2-7; weak D call: TRBD2 (7 bases). Looked up from germline, CDR1 is SQVTM and CDR2 is ANQGSEA. The CDR3 length is 12 residues. V was shortened by 4 bases and J by 4 bases, with 11 bases between the two germline ends. The CDR3 coding sequence is TGCAGCGTTGTAGGGGGGGGTTACGAGCAGTACTTC. Protein sequence: CSVVGGGYEQYF.

This clonotype was picked up many times. The chain uses TRBV29-1 and TRBJ2-5; D unclear. Germline V gives CDR1 SQVTM, CDR2 ANQGSEA. The CDR3 is made up of 12 amino acids. V dropped 4 bases and J dropped 1 base, with 7 bases sitting between them. This chain's CDR3 is CSVVYFQETQYF. In nucleotides, the CDR3 is TGCAGCGTTGTCTACTTCCAAGAGACCCAGTACTTC.

This clonotype was seen a handful of times. This rearrangement joins TRBV5-1 to TRBJ2-1; perhaps TRBD2 as D (6 bases). The V gene lost 3 bases and the J gene lost 6 bases, with 22 bases spanning the gap. Germline V CDR1 and CDR2: SGHRS, YFSETQ. The CDR3 runs to 17 residues. CDR3 sequence (DNA): TGCGCCAGCAGCTCGGGGAATTATGGGGACTGGTCCAATGAGCAGTTCTTC. Translating it yields CASSSGNYGDWSNEQFF.

The DNA for the CDR3 is TGCAGTGTCGGGACGGGGAATGAAAAACTGTTTTTT. Its protein is CSVGTGNEKLFF. This chain uses TRBV20-1 with TRBJ1-4; tentatively, D is TRBD1 (5 bases). The CDR3 loop spans 12 amino acids. CDR1 is DFQATT and CDR2 is SNEGSKA in the germline V gene (reference sequence). V lost 7 bases and J lost 5, with 11 bases in between.

This chain joins TRBV10-3 and TRBJ1-4; 9 nucleotides agree with TRBD1. Germline CDR1 and CDR2: ENHRY and SYGVKD. J gave up 5 bases and V 6 bases, and 4 bases lay outside the gene matches. The CDR3 is 14 amino acids. The CDR3: CAISRDRANEKLFF. In nucleotides, the CDR3 is TGTGCCATCAGCAGGGACAGGGCCAATGAAAAACTGTTTTTT.